The following is a TCR beta chain sequence with its context. Locally advanced or metastatic urothelial carcinoma affected all patients. These data originate in a study of PD-L1 blockade in urothelial cancer. Background on the study: Prior chemotherapy regimens per patient numbered 0 to 3. Across blood samples, T cells had a median count of roughly 140,000.

Measured with immunoSEQ multiplex PCR; TCRdb has only the in-frame clones, and not every one. The sample carries about 52,000 clones, 70% to 80% recorded once. The TCR comes from a man between 65 and 85 years old with urothelial cancer. Source: PBMCs, taken around atezolizumab (anti-PD-L1) treatment.

The CDR3 loop is CASSPGLAGNEQYF. The CDR3 bases are TGTGCCAGCTCACCGGGACTAGCGGGAAACGAGCAGTACTTC. The rearrangement links TRBV18 to TRBJ2-7, with 13 bases matching TRBD2. V trimming: 3 bases; J trimming: 5 bases; junction bases outside the gene matches: 1. The CDR3 spans 14 residues. Germline V gene data show CDR1 as KGHSH and CDR2 as LQKENI.